These T cell receptor beta chains were read from a single sample in a study of blood T cell repertoires in COVID-19. Profiling relied on immunoSEQ multiplex PCR, and the TCRdb table lists in-frame clones only, not all of them. This sample has approximately 78,000 clones, with approximately 90% found just once. Sequenced material: peripheral blood. These receptors all come from a man aged 50 to 60 with COVID-19, enrolled during active disease. The CDR3 runs from the conserved cysteine through the conserved F or W. Each record gives: D gene, clone size, V gene, J gene, CDR3 DNA, CDR3 protein. A D gene is named only where the DNA matches it firmly. Part of the rows lack a size; the others show once, few, many or a class for expanded clones.

TRBD1	-	TRBV5-1	TRBJ2-7	TGCGCCAGCAGCTTAGGGGACAGGGAGATCTACGAGCAGTACTTC	CASSLGDREIYEQYF
TRBD2	-	TRBV19	TRBJ2-7	TGTGCCAGTAGTTTACGACTAGCGGGAGGGCCCGCCTACGAGCAGTACTTC	CASSLRLAGGPAYEQYF
-	-	TRBV5-4	TRBJ2-2	TGTGCCAGCACCACCTCGAGAGCGGCGAACACCGGGGAGCTGTTTTTT	CASTTSRAANTGELFF
TRBD1	-	TRBV9	TRBJ2-6	TGTGCCAGCAGCAGAGGGACAGGGGAAGGATCTGGGGCCAACGTCCTGACTTTC	CASSRGTGEGSGANVLTF
TRBD2	-	TRBV4-1	TRBJ2-1	TGCGCCAGCAGCCCTAAAGTGGTTCTTAGCGGGAATAATGAGCAGTTCTTC	CASSPKVVLSGNNEQFF
TRBD1	-	TRBV24-1	TRBJ2-2	TGTGCCACCAGTGTAACAGGGGCAAACACCGGGGAGCTGTTTTTT	CATSVTGANTGELFF
-	-	TRBV7-3	TRBJ2-2	TGTGCCAGCAGCTTAAATCACAGTCCAGACACCGGGGAGCTGTTTTTT	CASSLNHSPDTGELFF
TRBD1	-	TRBV9	TRBJ1-6	TGTGCCAGCAGCGTAGCGGGACAGGGGAATTCACCCCTCCACTTT	CASSVAGQGNSPLHF
-	-	TRBV11-2	TRBJ2-1	TGTGCCAGCAGCTTAGATCCGAATGAGCAGTTCTTC	CASSLDPNEQFF
-	-	TRBV29-1	TRBJ2-1	TGCAGCGTTAAAACAGATACCTACAATGAGCAGTTCTTC	CSVKTDTYNEQFF
TRBD2	-	TRBV5-1	TRBJ2-1	TGCGCCAGCAGCATAGCGGGCTTCTCCTACAATGAGCAGTTCTTC	CASSIAGFSYNEQFF
-	-	TRBV27	TRBJ2-7	TGTGCCAGCAGTTTAGGGCTAAGCTCCTACGAGCAGTACTTC	CASSLGLSSYEQYF
-	-	TRBV12-3/TRBV12-4	TRBJ2-1	TGTGCCAGCAGTTCAGACTATCGGAGTGAGCAGTTCTTC	CASSSDYRSEQFF
TRBD2	-	TRBV4-2	TRBJ2-1	TGTGCCAGCAGCCAAGACGGGCGGGAGGGCCTTCGGAATGAGCAGTTCTTC	CASSQDGREGLRNEQFF
-	-	TRBV25-1	TRBJ2-3	TGTGCCAGCAGTCAGGGGCCCAATACGCAGTATTTT	CASSQGPNTQYF
-	-	TRBV5-1	TRBJ2-5	TGCGCCAGCAGCTTGGATGGACAGATCCCTGAGACCCAGTACTTC	CASSLDGQIPETQYF
-	-	TRBV5-4	TRBJ1-2	TGTGCCAGCAGCTTGTTGGAGGGGAACTATGGCTACACCTTC	CASSLLEGNYGYTF
-	-	TRBV15	TRBJ1-6	TGTGCCACCAGCAGAGTACGCGCACGGGATTCACCCCTCCACTTT	CATSRVRARDSPLHF
-	-	TRBV20-1	TRBJ1-4	TGCAGTGCTAGTGATGAGTTTGTGCGAGATTCCAATGAAAAACTGTTTTTT	CSASDEFVRDSNEKLFF
TRBD2	-	TRBV9	TRBJ2-1	TGTGCCAGCAGCGTAGCTTCGGCTAGCGGGAGTGGATACAATGAGCAGTTCTTC	CASSVASASGSGYNEQFF
TRBD1	-	TRBV5-8	TRBJ1-1	TGTGCCAGTGGACAGGGGCTCGGGACTGAAGCTTTCTTT	CASGQGLGTEAFF
TRBD2	-	TRBV3-1/TRBV3-2	TRBJ2-5	TGTGCCAGCAGCCTAGCTAGCGGGAGGGCTGGAGAGACCCAGTACTTC	CASSLASGRAGETQYF
-	once	TRBV28	TRBJ1-2	TGTGCCAGCACCCTCGGAGGGTATGGCTACACCTTC	CASTLGGYGYTF